The subject of this entry is one T cell receptor (beta chain). Its antigen is currently not known. Within one base of it there is no much larger clone, and no base qualities were kept. V loses 2 bases, J loses 3 bases, and the germline ends lie 11 bases apart. As encoded in the germline V gene, CDR1 is SNHLY while CDR2 is FYNNEI. The CDR3 has 14 amino acids, counting the end cysteine and phenylalanine. Left in the record is the CDR3 DNA by itself, 42 bases read in frame from the first base. Each collaborating institution followed its own protocols to collect whole blood in K2EDTA tubes. Collaborator samples were shipped for TCRbeta analysis as frozen whole blood, isolated PBMCs, or DNA extracted from either sample type. TCRbeta CDR3 regions were amplified from genomic DNA using the immunoSEQ Assay, a bias-controlled multiplex PCR. As for the authors' bioinformatics: Within the assay, amplification of reference gene primers was used to estimate how many nucleated cells each sample contained. To quantify the absolute abundance of each unique TCRbeta CDR3 rearrangement, sequence reads were collapsed and filtered. For each sample, productive Simpson clonality was calculated by taking the square root of Simpson's diversity index across productive rearrangements. TCRdb holds this immuneACCESS table with in-frame rearrangements only. Some clones are missing; in checked studies, unresolved V genes explain under half, and the rest has no known cause. The D gene and trimming were derived from the DNA, and the V and J assignments and clone size from that table. The sample table shows roughly 180,000 clones, and 75% to 90% are seen once. Of the sample, under 2.5% falls within the top ten clones.

These data originate in a study of blood T cell repertoires in COVID-19 (dated by TCRdb to 2020 to 2022). Regarding the complete study: Collaborator samples came from the United States, Italy and Spain and covered acute and convalescent phases of COVID-19. The samples were drawn from the first 160 participants of the ongoing ImmuneRACE study and from 1,254 subjects provided by 6 global collaborators. The repertoires were made available in a free public database intended to serve as a resource for research on the immune response to SARS-CoV-2. HLA class I and class II types, where available, came from metadata supplied by the sample provider rather than from assay-based typing. Nearly every sample came with metadata listing a de-identified subject ID, COVID-19 status, age in years and sex. Subjects who had been exposed to COVID-19, were actively infected with it, or had recovered from it provided the deeply sampled blood TCRbeta repertoires that made up the dataset. The prospective study material was composed of cDNA or gDNA derived from T cells, B-cell-depleted T cells, or PBMCs. The research as a whole found: The amount of clinical and demographic metadata varied by source and participant and was provided uncurated.

This clonotype was obtained from a man aged 70-80 years with active or convalescent COVID-19. The chain is made from TRBV2 and TRBJ2-7; the best D guess is TRBD1, with 5 bases matching. Sequenced material: peripheral blood. The CDR3 sequence is CASSERRQSYEQYF. The nucleotides are TGTGCCAGCAGTGAACGGAGACAGAGCTACGAGCAGTACTTC. The full variable domain, with segments outside the CDR3 supplied by the reference TRBV2 and TRBJ2-7 proteins, appears as EPEVTQTPSHQVTQMGQEVILRCVPISNHLYFYWYRQILGQKVEFLVSFYNNEISEKSEIFDDQFSVERPDGSNFTLKIRSTKLEDSAMYFCASSERRQSYEQYFGPGTRLTVT.